The source of this T cell receptor (beta chain) is a study of T cells in Graves' hyperthyroidism and ophthalmopathy (dated by TCRdb to between 2018 and 2020). Notes on the research overall: Peripheral blood was sampled at the time of initial diagnosis, prior to any treatment. To identify distinguishing TCR V-J signatures, a discovery cohort of roughly 100 patients was used, comprising 40 to 45 with Graves' ophthalmopathy and approximately 58 with stable Graves' hyperthyroidism. An independent validation cohort of around 19 hyperthyroidism patients and approximately 16 patients who later progressed to ophthalmopathy tested prospective prediction of ophthalmopathy. The 100 discovery patients were randomly split 7:3 into training and test sets. In more than 5 Graves' hyperthyroidism patients, the study also compared T-cell repertoires from thyroid tissue with T-cell repertoires from blood. After sampling, hyperthyroidism patients received methimazole starting at 30 mg daily, and ophthalmopathy patients received high-dose intravenous methylprednisolone. The paper describes TCR Vbeta CDR3 sequencing of some 130 peripheral blood samples, made up of around 41 ophthalmopathy patients, 70 to 80 hyperthyroidism patients and 17 progressor patients. Study-wide conclusions, independent of this receptor: In validation, the model predicted progression to ophthalmopathy with approximately 71% sensitivity and around 72% specificity, a median of about six months before onset. A 13 V-J signature model separated ophthalmopathy from stable hyperthyroidism, with roughly 88% sensitivity and roughly 81% specificity in cross-validation and 80%/75% in testing. No statistical method was used to set the sample size in advance, and investigators knew the group allocation. Most expanded thyroid clonotypes (frequency above 0.001) were also found in blood, which suggests that blood repertoires may mirror thyroid immune responses.

This clonotype has only a few counts. No cognate antigen has been identified for it. Within one base of it there is no much larger clone, and no base qualities were kept. The germline V gene encodes CDR1 SGDLS and CDR2 YYNGEE. Reading from cysteine to phenylalanine, the CDR3 counts 18 amino acids. Solely the CDR3 DNA is kept, with 54 bases framed from the first base. Ends trimmed: V by 3 bases, J by 3 bases; bases unmatched to a gene: 12. TCR beta CDR3 regions were amplified from RNA transcripts. The first round of RT-PCR for the TCR CDR3 was performed with the HTBI primer set and the Qiagen OneStep RT-PCR kit. A second multiplex PCR round built the libraries, followed by size selection and purification. Sequencing of the libraries was done on an Illumina HiSeq2000 using paired-end 100 bp reads. Under the source paper's analysis protocol: SOAPnuke was used to process the raw data, removing reads that contained adapters or uncalled bases, had a mean Phred below 15, or lacked an exact match to the constant primer or identifier. COPE v1.2.5 was used to merge high-quality paired reads, and clonotypes were defined as unique nucleotide sequences. MiTCR v1.1 was used to align the clonotypes against IMGT TRBV, TRBD and TRBJ reference segments. The analysis was restricted to V-J combinations with a frequency above 0.0001, which together covered roughly 99% of the repertoires. The TCS score was defined as the ratio of F50 (clonal expansion) to E x V (chaos), calculated using BLOSUM62-based TCRdist between CDR3 peptides within each V-J. Welch's t-statistics and random forest reduced around 520 V-J features to around 14, which were used in a naive Bayes classifier (R e1071). In-frame beta chains were kept once TCRdb had trimmed the public reads at Q25 with fastp and called clones with MiXCR. All rows with the same CDR3 protein become a single entry with the most common DNA and genes. The V and J calls, along with clone size, are taken from TCRdb and not from the paper's own processing. The sample data list 200,000 to 250,000 distinct CDR3 sequences, and 15% to 20% of these were observed just once. Clones ranked in the top ten supply 28% of the sample.

Moderately to severely active disease, a Clinical Activity Score of at least 3, a NOSPECS grade of at least 4, and a duration under 3 months were present in ophthalmopathy patients. Exclusion was applied to patients with uncontrolled infections, other autoimmune diseases, pregnancy or lactation. Diagnoses were based on clinical symptoms, serum thyroxine and TRAb, thyroid ultrasound and orbital computed tomography. Ficoll-Paque density gradient centrifugation was used to isolate PBMCs from about 9.4 ml of fresh peripheral blood. Total RNA was extracted with Trizol reagent, and quality was checked on an Agilent 2100 Bioanalyzer.

The receptor chain draws on TRBV9 and TRBJ2-6; 7 bases in the junction line up with TRBD2. The sequenced sample consisted of blood. The clonotype originates from a woman aged 18-29 years with Graves' ophthalmopathy. The nucleotide sequence reads as follows: TGTGCCAGCAGCGCCCAAGGGAGGGTGGGGCTTGGGGCCAACGTCCTGACTTTC. Its amino acids are CASSAQGRVGLGANVLTF.